This T cell receptor (beta chain) appears in the sequencing data of a study of identical twins. TCRdb called the 5' RACE reads again in MiXCR, with one record for every CDR3 protein. The profile shows hundreds of thousands of distinct CDR3 sequences, 21% of them singletons. These data also featured in a second study, about T cells expressing NK-cell markers.

This sequence originates from a woman aged 18 to 35 in good health. Sequenced input: PBMCs.

The CDR3 DNA follows: TGTGCCAGCAGCAACGGGGTTCAGGGTATAGATACGCAGTATTTT. Its protein is CASSNGVQGIDTQYF. This rearrangement joins TRBV5-6 to TRBJ2-3; D could derive from TRBD1 or TRBD2 (5 bases each). Germline CDR1 reads SGHDT; CDR2 reads YYEEEE. CDR3 length: 15 residues. V lost 4 bases, J lost 5 bases, and 17 bases lay in between.